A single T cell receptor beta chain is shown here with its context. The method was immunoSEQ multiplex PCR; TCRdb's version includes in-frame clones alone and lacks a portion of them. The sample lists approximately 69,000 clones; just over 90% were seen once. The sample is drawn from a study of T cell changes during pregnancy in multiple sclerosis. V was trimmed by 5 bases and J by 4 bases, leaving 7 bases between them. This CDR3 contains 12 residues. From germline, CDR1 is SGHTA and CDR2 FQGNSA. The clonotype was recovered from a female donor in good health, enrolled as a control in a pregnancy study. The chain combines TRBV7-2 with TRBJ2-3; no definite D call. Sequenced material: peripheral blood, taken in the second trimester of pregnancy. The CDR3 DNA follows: TGTGCCAGCAGCCCCCAGGCAGATACGCAGTATTTT. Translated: CASSPQADTQYF.